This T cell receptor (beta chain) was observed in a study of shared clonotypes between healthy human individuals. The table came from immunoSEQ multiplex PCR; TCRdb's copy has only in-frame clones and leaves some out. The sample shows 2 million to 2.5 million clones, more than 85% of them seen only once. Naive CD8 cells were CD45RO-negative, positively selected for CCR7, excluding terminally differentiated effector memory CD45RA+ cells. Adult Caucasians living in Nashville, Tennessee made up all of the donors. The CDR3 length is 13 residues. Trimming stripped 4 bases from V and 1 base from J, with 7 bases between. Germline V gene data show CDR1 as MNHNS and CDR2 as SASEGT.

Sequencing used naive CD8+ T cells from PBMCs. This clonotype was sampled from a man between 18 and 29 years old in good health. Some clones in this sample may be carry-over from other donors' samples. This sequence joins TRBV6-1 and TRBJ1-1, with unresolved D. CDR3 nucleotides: TGTGCCAGCAGTGCGTGGGGGAACACTGAAGCTTTCTTT. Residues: CASSAWGNTEAFF.